The T cell receptor (beta chain) described here comes from a study of shared clonotypes between healthy human individuals. The wider study: Three plates each covered CD4 naive and memory; CD8 naive two, CD8 memory one.

This clone was picked up one time. As yet, its antigen is unknown. Study observations and caveats: A reduction in generation probabilities was seen for non-shared clonotypes relative to those shared by all four donors.

Naive CD8 cells, CD45RO-negative and positively selected for CCR7, excluded terminally differentiated effector memory CD45RA+ cells. The study drew all its donors from Caucasian adults living in Nashville, Tennessee. CDR3 length: 14 amino acids. Deletions cut 1 base from V and 6 bases from J, with 12 bases between. Germline values: CDR1 SEHNR, CDR2 FQNEAQ (reference sequence). Running of the assay took place at deep level. Profiled with immunoSEQ multiplex PCR; TCRdb holds only in-frame clones, not every one. The table has millions of clones, 85% to 95% seen once; the top ten hold around 1.7%. Material: naive CD8+ T cells from PBMCs. This TCR was sampled from a man between 18 and 35 years old in good health. Some clones in this sample may be carry-over from other donors' samples. The chain uses TRBV7-9 and TRBJ1-2; maybe TRBD1 (6 bases). The CDR3 loop reads CASSLVGRGHGYTF. DNA of the CDR3: TGTGCCAGCAGCTTAGTAGGCAGGGGCCATGGCTACACCTTC.